Listed here are 5 T cell receptor beta chains from one sample, sequenced in a study of blood T cell repertoires in COVID-19. Only in-frame clones appear in the TCRdb table, and some are missing; sequencing was by immunoSEQ multiplex PCR. This table has about 210,000 clones, 84% appearing once. The sequencing input was PBMCs or T cells enriched from blood (not recorded which). These receptors were taken from a woman aged 25 to 39 who had been exposed to COVID-19.

This clone was recorded only once. The V call is TRBV30, the J call TRBJ1-2, with 7 bases fitting TRBD1. Germline V CDR1 and CDR2: GTSNPN, SVGIG (reference sequence). The CDR3 loop spans 15 amino acids. Germline trimming cut 1 base from V and 3 bases from J; bases unmatched to any gene: 8. The DNA for the CDR3 is TGTGCCTGGAGTGCCCCTCGGGACAGACACTATGGCTACACCTTC. Translation: CAWSAPRDRHYGYTF.

The rearrangement links TRBV18 to TRBJ2-3, with a weak D call TRBD1 (7 bases). From germline, CDR1 is KGHSH and CDR2 LQKENI. Trimming cost V 3 bases and J 2 bases, with 15 bases left between them. CDR3 length equals 16 residues. This CDR3 reads CASSPGGQPYTDTQYF. CDR3 bases: TGTGCCAGCTCACCGGGGGGACAGCCTTACACAGATACGCAGTATTTT.

The J gene is TRBJ2-2, the V gene TRBV9, with 13 nucleotides matching TRBD2. The germline V gene has CDR1 SGDLS and CDR2 YYNGEE. With V trimmed by 4 bases and J by 6 bases, 6 bases remained unmatched. This CDR3 spans 16 amino acids. CDR3 protein: CASSTTSGGVSGELFF. CDR3 sequence (DNA): TGTGCCAGCAGCACCACTAGCGGGGGGGTATCCGGGGAGCTGTTTTTT.

The chain joins TRBV6-1 to TRBJ2-7, with D unclear. Germline CDR1 is MNHNS and CDR2 is SASEGT. This CDR3 is 11 amino acids long. V gave up 6 bases and J gave up 9 bases, with 12 bases separating them. The CDR3 nucleotides read TGTGCCAGCAGCCCAACTACGGTGCAGTACTTC. Its translation is CASSPTTVQYF.

The sample holds a few counts of this clone. The chain combines TRBV9 with TRBJ1-1; D might be TRBD1 (6 bases). The germline CDR1 and CDR2 sequences are SGDLS and YYNGEE. Trimming took 3 bases from V and 5 from J, leaving 11 bases between them. CDR3 length: 13 amino acids. The CDR3 protein is CASSEWGQTEAFF. CDR3 sequence (DNA): TGTGCCAGCAGCGAATGGGGACAAACTGAAGCTTTCTTT.